The 6 T cell receptor beta chains below come from one sample, sequenced in a study of control samples from healthy donors and cancer patients. The protocol was immunoSEQ multiplex PCR, while the TCRdb copy is restricted to in-frame clones and leaves out a portion. Counted here are roughly 59,000 clones, roughly 90% occurring once; the ten biggest clones make up 1.7%. The sequenced sample was PBMCs. The receptors were sampled from a man between 35 and 55 years old with colorectal cancer.

The table lists this clone with a count of one. The chain combines TRBV24-1 with TRBJ2-5; 9 bases line up with TRBD2. J was trimmed by 2 bases and V by 3 bases; bases with no gene match: 6. Germline V lookup: CDR1 KGHDR, CDR2 SFDVKD. The CDR3 runs to 16 residues. In DNA, the CDR3 is TGTGCCACCAGTGATCCGAGCGGGGGGCCACAAGAGACCCAGTACTTC. It translates to CATSDPSGGPQETQYF.

The V and J genes are TRBV2 and TRBJ1-1; D remains unclear. Germline V CDR1 and CDR2: SNHLY, FYNNEI. Deletions cut 7 bases from V and 0 bases from J, with 9 bases between. The CDR3 has 13 amino acids. The CDR3 coding sequence is TGTGCCAGCAACGTGGAAATGAACACTGAAGCTTTCTTT. Its translation is CASNVEMNTEAFF.

The chain uses TRBV7-9 and TRBJ2-3; the D gene is possibly TRBD2 (6 bases). The CDR3 extends over 15 amino acids. V dropped 5 bases and J dropped 3 bases, with 15 bases sitting between them. The germline gives CDR1 SEHNR, CDR2 FQNEAQ (reference sequence). The CDR3 reads CASSPGTQATDTQYF. As DNA, the CDR3 is TGTGCCAGCAGCCCCGGGACTCAGGCTACAGATACGCAGTATTTT.

This sequence joins TRBV7-9 and TRBJ2-5; 10 bases agree with TRBD2. The V gene's germline CDR1 is SEHNR and CDR2 FQNEAQ (reference sequence). With V trimmed by 3 bases and J by 1 base, 5 bases remained unmatched. CDR3 length equals 16 residues. The CDR3 sequence: CASSFSSGGVQETQYF. CDR3 nucleotides: TGTGCCAGCAGCTTCTCCAGCGGGGGGGTCCAAGAGACCCAGTACTTC.

The chain joins TRBV9 to TRBJ1-1; 7 nucleotides line up with TRBD1. Germline trimming cut 2 bases from V and 7 bases from J; bases unmatched to any gene: 5. Germline CDR1 and CDR2: SGDLS and YYNGEE. The CDR3 contains 13 residues. The CDR3 is CASSVEWDSEAFF. Here the CDR3 DNA reads TGTGCCAGCAGCGTGGAATGGGACAGTGAAGCTTTCTTT.

The J gene is TRBJ2-1, the V gene TRBV7-3, with 10 nucleotides matching TRBD2. With V trimmed by 4 bases and J by 7 bases, 7 bases remained unmatched. Looked up from germline, CDR1 is SGHTA and CDR2 is FQGTGA. The CDR3 length is 15 residues. The CDR3 sequence is CASSSSGLASNEQFF. CDR3 nucleotides: TGTGCCAGCAGCTCCTCGGGACTAGCGTCAAATGAGCAGTTCTTC.